A single sample gave rise to the 6 T cell receptor beta chains below, sequenced in a study of shared clonotypes between healthy human individuals. Here immunoSEQ multiplex PCR was the method, and the copy in TCRdb shows in-frame clones only, minus some. The repertoire holds some 1.5 million clones, about 98% seen once, with 0.45% in the top ten. The sequenced sample consisted of naive CD4+ T cells sorted from blood. Subset given: CD45RA+ positively selected. The receptors were gathered from a man aged 25 to 40 in good health.

This chain joins TRBV19 and TRBJ1-1; tentative D call: TRBD1 (6 bases). Germline CDR1 reads LNHDA; CDR2 reads SQIVND (reference sequence). Trimming removed 7 bases at V and 4 bases at J, with 16 bases between. The CDR3 is made up of 14 amino acids. CDR3 sequence (DNA): TGTGCCAGTACCATGAGGGGGGTGGGCACTGAAGCTTTCTTT. This sequence encodes CASTMRGVGTEAFF.

This chain links TRBV19 with TRBJ1-1; D not resolved. The germline V gene has CDR1 LNHDA and CDR2 SQIVND (reference sequence). This CDR3 has 15 residues. V was cut by 4 bases and J by 5 bases, with 17 bases left in between. The DNA for the CDR3 is TGTGCCAGTAGTAAAGTCGGGGTTTTATCGACTGAAGCTTTCTTT. It encodes CASSKVGVLSTEAFF.

V and J are TRBV5-1 and TRBJ2-2, with D unresolved. The germline V gene encodes CDR1 SGHRS and CDR2 YFSETQ. This CDR3 has 14 amino acids. V was shortened by 1 base and J by 0 bases, with 4 bases between the two germline ends. CDR3 protein: CASSLPSNTGELFF. CDR3 nucleotide sequence: TGCGCCAGCAGCTTGCCGTCGAACACCGGGGAGCTGTTTTTT.

The chain recombines TRBV7-8 with TRBJ1-1, with D hard to call. In germline, CDR1 is SGHVS, CDR2 FQNEAQ. V gave up 4 bases and J gave up 0 bases, with 6 bases separating them. The length of the CDR3 is 13 residues. The CDR3 is CASSSTVNTEAFF. The CDR3 nucleotides read TGTGCCAGCAGCTCGACGGTGAACACTGAAGCTTTCTTT. The variable domain in full, completed from reference TRBV7-8 and TRBJ1-1, reads GAGVSQSPRYKVAKRGQDVALRCDPISGHVSLFWYQQALGQGPEFLTYFQNEAQLDKSGLPSDRFFAERPEGSVSTLKIQRTQQEDSAVYLCASSSTVNTEAFFGQGTRLTVV.

The V and J genes are TRBV5-1 and TRBJ2-1; the D gene is possibly TRBD1 (6 bases). This CDR3 spans 19 amino acids. V was cut by 5 bases and J by 5 bases, with 29 bases left in between. Germline V gene data show CDR1 as SGHRS and CDR2 as YFSETQ. The CDR3 reads CASSTGSQLLNTANNEQFF. Here the CDR3 DNA reads TGCGCCAGCAGTACAGGGTCACAACTCCTCAATACTGCTAACAATGAGCAGTTCTTC.

The genes are TRBV27 and TRBJ2-2; 8 nucleotides line up with TRBD2. Germline CDR1 is MNHEY and CDR2 is SMNVEV (reference sequence). CDR3 length: 18 residues. The ends lost 4 bases at V and 2 bases at J; junction bases unmatched: 12. The CDR3 region is CASSSKAGAITNTGELFF. The CDR3 region has the DNA TGTGCCAGCAGTTCTAAAGCGGGAGCTATAACAAACACCGGGGAGCTGTTTTTT.